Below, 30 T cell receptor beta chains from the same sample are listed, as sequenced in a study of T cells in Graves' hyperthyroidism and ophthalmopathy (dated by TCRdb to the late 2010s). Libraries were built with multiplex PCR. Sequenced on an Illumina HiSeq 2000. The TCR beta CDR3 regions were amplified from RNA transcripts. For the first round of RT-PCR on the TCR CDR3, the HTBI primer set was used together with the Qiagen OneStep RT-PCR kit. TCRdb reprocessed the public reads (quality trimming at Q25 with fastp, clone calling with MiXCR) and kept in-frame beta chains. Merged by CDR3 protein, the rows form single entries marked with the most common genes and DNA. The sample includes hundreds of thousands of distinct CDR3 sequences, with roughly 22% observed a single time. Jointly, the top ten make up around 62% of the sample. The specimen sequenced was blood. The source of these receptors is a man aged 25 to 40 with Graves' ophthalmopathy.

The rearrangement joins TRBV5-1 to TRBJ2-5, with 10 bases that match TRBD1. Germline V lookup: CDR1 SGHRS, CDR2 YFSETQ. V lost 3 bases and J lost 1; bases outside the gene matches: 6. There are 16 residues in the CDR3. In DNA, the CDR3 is TGCGCCAGCAGCTCGACCGGGACAGGGGTCCAAGAGACCCAGTACTTC. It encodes CASSSTGTGVQETQYF. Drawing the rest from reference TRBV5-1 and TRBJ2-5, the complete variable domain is KAGVTQTPRYLIKTRGQQVTLSCSPISGHRSVSWYQQTPGQGLQFLFEYFSETQRNKGNFPGRFSGRQFSNSRSEMNVSTLELGDSALYLCASSSTGTGVQETQYFGPGTRLLVL.

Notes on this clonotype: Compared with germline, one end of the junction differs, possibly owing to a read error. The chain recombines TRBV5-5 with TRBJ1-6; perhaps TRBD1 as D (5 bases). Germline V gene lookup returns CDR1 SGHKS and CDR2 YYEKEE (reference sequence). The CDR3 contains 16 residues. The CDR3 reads CASRLGESSYNSPLHF. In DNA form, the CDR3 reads TGCGCCAGCCGCTTGGGGGAAAGCTCCTATAATTCACCCCTCCACTTT.

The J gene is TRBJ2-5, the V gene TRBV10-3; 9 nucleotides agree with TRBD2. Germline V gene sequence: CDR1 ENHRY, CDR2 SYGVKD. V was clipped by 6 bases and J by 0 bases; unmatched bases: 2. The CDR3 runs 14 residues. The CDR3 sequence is CAIRASGDQETQYF. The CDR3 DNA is TGTGCCATCAGGGCTAGCGGGGACCAAGAGACCCAGTACTTC.

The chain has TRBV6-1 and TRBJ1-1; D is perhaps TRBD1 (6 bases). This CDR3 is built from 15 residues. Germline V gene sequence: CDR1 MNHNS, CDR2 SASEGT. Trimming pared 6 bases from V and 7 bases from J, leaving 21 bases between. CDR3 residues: CASSPARHRESEAFF. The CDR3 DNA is TGTGCCAGCAGCCCCGCACGACACAGGGAAAGTGAAGCTTTCTTT.

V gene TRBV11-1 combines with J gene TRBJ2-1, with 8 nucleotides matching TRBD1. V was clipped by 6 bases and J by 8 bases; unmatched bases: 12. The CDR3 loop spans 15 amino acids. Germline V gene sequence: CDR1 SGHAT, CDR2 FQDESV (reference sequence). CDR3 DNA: TGTGCCAGCAGATCAGGACAGGGTCCACAATATGAGCAGTTCTTC. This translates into CASRSGQGPQYEQFF.

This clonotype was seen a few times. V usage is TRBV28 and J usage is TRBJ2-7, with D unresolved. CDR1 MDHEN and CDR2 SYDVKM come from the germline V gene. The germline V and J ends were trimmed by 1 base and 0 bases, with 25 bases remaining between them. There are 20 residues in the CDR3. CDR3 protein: CASSLFFPSRVQKNSYEQYF. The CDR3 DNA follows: TGTGCCAGCAGTTTATTCTTCCCCTCTAGAGTCCAAAAAAACTCCTACGAGCAGTACTTC.

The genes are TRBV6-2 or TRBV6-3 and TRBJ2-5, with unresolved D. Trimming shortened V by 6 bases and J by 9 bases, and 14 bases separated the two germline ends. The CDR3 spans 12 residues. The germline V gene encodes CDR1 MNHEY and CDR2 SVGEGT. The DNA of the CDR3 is TGTGCCAGCAGCCCCAATCGGGCATCCCAGTACTTC. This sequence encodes CASSPNRASQYF.

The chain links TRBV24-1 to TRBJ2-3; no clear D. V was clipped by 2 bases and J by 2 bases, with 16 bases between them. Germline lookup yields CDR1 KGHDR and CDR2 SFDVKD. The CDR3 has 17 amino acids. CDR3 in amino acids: CATSDSMDQKPTDTQYF. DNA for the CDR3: TGTGCCACCAGTGATTCTATGGACCAGAAGCCCACAGATACGCAGTATTTT.

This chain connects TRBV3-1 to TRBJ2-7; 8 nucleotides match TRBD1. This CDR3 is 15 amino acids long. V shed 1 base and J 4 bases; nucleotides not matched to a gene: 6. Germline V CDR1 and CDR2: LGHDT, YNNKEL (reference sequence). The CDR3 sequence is CASSQAARGLYEQYF. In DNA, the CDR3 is TGTGCCAGCAGCCAAGCGGCCAGGGGGCTGTACGAGCAGTACTTC.

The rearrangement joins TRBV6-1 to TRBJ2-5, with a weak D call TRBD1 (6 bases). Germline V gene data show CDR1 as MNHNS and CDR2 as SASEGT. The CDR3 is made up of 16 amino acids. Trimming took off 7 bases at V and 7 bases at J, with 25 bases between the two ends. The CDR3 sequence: CASKGTNPPGVVTQYF. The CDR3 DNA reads TGTGCCAGCAAAGGCACGAACCCCCCAGGGGTGGTGACCCAGTACTTC.

The CDR3 DNA reads as TGTGCCAGCAGCCAAGGGGGTTGGAACACTGAAGCTTTCTTT. Protein: CASSQGGWNTEAFF. The genes are TRBV3-1 and TRBJ1-1, with unresolved D. This CDR3 is 14 amino acids long. With 1 base removed from V and 1 base from J, the gap between germline ends came to 7 bases. Germline-derived CDR1 and CDR2 are LGHDT and YNNKEL (reference sequence). Full variable domain (remainder filled in from reference TRBV3-1 and TRBJ1-1): DTAVSQTPKYLVTQMGNDKSIKCEQNLGHDTMYWYKQDSKKFLKIMFSYNNKELIINETVPNRFSPKSPDKAHLNLHINSLELGDSAVYFCASSQGGWNTEAFFGQGTRLTVV.

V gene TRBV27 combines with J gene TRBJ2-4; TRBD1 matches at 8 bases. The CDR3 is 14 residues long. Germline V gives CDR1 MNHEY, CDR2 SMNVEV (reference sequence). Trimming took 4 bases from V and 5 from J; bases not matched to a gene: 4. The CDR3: CASSYGGQENIQYF. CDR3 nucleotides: TGTGCCAGCAGTTACGGGGGACAGGAAAACATTCAGTACTTC.

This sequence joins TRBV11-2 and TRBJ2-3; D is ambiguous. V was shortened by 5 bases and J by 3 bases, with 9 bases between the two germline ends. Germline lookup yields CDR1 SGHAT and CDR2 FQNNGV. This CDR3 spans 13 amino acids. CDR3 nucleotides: TGTGCCAGCAGCACCCATCGGACAGATACGCAGTATTTT. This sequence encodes CASSTHRTDTQYF.

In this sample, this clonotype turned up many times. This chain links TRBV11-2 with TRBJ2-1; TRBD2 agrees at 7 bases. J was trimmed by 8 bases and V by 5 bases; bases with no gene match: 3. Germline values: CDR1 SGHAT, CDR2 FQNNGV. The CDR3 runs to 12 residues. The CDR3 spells CASSMTSYEQFF. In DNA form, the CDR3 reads TGTGCCAGCAGCATGACTAGCTATGAGCAGTTCTTC. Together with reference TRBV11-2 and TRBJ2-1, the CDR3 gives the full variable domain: EAGVAQSPRYKIIEKRQSVAFWCNPISGHATLYWYQQILGQGPKLLIQFQNNGVVDDSQLPKDRFSAERLKGVDSTLKIQPAKLEDSAVYLCASSMTSYEQFFGPGTRLTVL.

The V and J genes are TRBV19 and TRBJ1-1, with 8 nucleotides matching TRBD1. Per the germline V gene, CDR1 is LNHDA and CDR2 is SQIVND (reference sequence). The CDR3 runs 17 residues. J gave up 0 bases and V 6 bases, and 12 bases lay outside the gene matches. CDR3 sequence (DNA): TGTGCCAGTAGCACTGGACAGGGAAAGGGATTGAACACTGAAGCTTTCTTT. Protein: CASSTGQGKGLNTEAFF.

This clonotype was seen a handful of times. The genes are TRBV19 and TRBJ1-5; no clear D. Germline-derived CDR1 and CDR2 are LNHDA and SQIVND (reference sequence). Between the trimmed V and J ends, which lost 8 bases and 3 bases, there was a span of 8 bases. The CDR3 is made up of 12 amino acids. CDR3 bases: TGTGCCAGTTGTCACACCAATCAGCCCCAGCATTTT. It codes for CASCHTNQPQHF.

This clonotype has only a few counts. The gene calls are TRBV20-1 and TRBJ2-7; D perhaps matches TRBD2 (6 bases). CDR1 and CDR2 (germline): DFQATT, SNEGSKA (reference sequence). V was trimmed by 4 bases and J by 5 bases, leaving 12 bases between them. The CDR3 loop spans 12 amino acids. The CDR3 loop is CSATRRANEQYF. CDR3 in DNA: TGCAGTGCTACCCGGAGGGCCAACGAGCAGTACTTC.

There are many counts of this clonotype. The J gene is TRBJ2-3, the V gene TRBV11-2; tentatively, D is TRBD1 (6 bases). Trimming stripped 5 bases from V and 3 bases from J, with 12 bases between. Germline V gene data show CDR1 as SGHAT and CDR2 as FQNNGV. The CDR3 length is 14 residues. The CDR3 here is CASSIGGWTDTQYF. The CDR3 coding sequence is TGTGCCAGCAGCATAGGGGGATGGACAGATACGCAGTATTTT.

CDR3 DNA sequence: TGTGCCACCAGCAGAGATCGGAACAGGGTGGCTGAAGCTTTCTTT. Amino acid sequence: CATSRDRNRVAEAFF. The chain couples TRBV15 to TRBJ1-1; D perhaps matches TRBD1 (6 bases). The V gene lost 0 bases and the J gene lost 6 bases, with 14 bases spanning the gap. This CDR3 has 15 amino acids. The germline CDR1 and CDR2 sequences are LNHNV and YYDKDF (reference sequence).

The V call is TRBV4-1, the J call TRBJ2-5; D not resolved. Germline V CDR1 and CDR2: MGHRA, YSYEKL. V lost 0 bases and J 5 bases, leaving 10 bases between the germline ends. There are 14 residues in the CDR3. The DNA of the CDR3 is TGCGCCAGCAGCCAAGATCCCAGAAGTGAGACCCAGTACTTC. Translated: CASSQDPRSETQYF.

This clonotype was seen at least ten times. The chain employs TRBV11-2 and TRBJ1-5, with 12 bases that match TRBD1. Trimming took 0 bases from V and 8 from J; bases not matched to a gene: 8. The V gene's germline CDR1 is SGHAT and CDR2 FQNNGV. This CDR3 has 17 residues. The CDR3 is CASSLETGTGGPEPQHF. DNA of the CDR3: TGTGCCAGCAGCTTAGAGACCGGGACAGGGGGCCCGGAGCCCCAGCATTTT.

The CDR3: CATQGAGEVLKTQYF. The CDR3 DNA sequence: TGTGCCACCCAGGGGGCGGGAGAGGTCCTGAAGACCCAGTACTTC. The chain combines TRBV28 with TRBJ2-5; D may be TRBD1 (8 bases). The germline V gene has CDR1 MDHEN and CDR2 SYDVKM. The V and J ends lost 10 bases and 6 bases respectively, with 24 bases between them. This CDR3 is built from 15 residues.

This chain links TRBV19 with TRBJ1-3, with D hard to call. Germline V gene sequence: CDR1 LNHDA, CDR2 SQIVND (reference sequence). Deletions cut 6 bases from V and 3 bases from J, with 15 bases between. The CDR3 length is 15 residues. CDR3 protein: CASRTSWGGGNTIYF. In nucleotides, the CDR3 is TGTGCCAGTAGGACGTCCTGGGGAGGTGGAAACACCATATATTTT.

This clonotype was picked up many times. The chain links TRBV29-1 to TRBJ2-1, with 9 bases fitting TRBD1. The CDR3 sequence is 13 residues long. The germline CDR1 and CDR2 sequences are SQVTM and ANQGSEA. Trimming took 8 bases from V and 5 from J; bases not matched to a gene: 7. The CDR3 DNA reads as TGCAGCTCCACAGGGGGCCTCCACAATGAGCAGTTCTTC. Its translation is CSSTGGLHNEQFF.

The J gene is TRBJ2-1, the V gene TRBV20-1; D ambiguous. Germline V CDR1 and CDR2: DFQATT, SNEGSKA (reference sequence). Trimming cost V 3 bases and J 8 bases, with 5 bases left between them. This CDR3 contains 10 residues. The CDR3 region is CSASWHEQFF. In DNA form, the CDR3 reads TGCAGTGCTAGCTGGCATGAGCAGTTCTTC.

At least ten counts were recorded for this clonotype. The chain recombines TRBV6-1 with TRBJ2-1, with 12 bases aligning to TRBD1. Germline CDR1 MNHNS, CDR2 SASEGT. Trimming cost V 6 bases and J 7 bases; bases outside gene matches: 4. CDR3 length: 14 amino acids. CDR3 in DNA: TGTGCCAGCAGCGGGACAGGGGGCAAGAATGAGCAGTTCTTC. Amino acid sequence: CASSGTGGKNEQFF.

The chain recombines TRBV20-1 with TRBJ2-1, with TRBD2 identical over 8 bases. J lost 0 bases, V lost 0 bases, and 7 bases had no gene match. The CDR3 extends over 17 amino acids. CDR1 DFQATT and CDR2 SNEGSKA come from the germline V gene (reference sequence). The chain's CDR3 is CSARDLGLGRSYNEQFF. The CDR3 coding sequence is TGCAGTGCTAGAGATTTGGGACTAGGCCGCTCCTACAATGAGCAGTTCTTC.

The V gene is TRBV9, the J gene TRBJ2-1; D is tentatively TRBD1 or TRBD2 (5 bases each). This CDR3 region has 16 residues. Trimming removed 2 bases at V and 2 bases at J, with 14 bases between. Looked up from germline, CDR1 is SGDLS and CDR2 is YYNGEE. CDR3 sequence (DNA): TGTGCCAGCAGCGTTACTGAGGGACGCCCCTACAATGAGCAGTTCTTC. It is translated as CASSVTEGRPYNEQFF. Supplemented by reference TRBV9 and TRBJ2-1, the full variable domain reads DSGVTQTPKHLITATGQRVTLRCSPRSGDLSVYWYQQSLDQGLQFLIQYYNGEERAKGNILERFSAQQFPDLHSELNLSSLELGDSALYFCASSVTEGRPYNEQFFGPGTRLTVL.

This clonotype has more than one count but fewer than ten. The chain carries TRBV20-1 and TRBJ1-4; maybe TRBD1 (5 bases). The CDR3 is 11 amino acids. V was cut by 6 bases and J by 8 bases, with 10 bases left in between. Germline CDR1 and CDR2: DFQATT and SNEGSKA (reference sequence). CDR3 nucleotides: TGCAGTGCGAGGGACTCCGAAAAACTGTTTTTT. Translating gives CSARDSEKLFF.

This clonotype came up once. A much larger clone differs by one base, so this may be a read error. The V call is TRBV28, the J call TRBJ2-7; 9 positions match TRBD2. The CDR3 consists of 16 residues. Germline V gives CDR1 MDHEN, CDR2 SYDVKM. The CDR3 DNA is TGTGCCGGCAGGCCTAATTTAGCGGGAGTGTCCTACGAGCAGTACTTC. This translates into CAGRPNLAGVSYEQYF.